Listed here is a single T cell receptor (beta chain). As yet, its antigen is unknown. V gave up 5 bases and J gave up 5 bases; unmatched junction bases: 13. Germline values: CDR1 GTSNPN, CDR2 SVGIG (reference sequence). This CDR3 contains 15 residues. The record originates from a study of cytomegalovirus exposure and HLA in healthy donors. Broader study findings: Listed as cytomegalovirus-associated were about 160 TCR beta chains. TCR sequences were mostly rare, though some public TCRs occurred in many donors.

This table comes from immunoSEQ multiplex PCR, and its TCRdb copy is limited to in-frame clones, with some not included. This sample has approximately 220,000 clones, with over 80% found just once. The sequenced sample was PBMCs. The sequence was collected from a woman in her 30s in good health and CMV-seropositive. The V and J genes are TRBV30 and TRBJ2-5; 8 positions agree with TRBD2. CDR3 amino acids: CAWGTGTSSFETQYF. DNA for the CDR3: TGTGCCTGGGGCACCGGGACTAGTAGTTTCGAGACCCAGTACTTC.